This T cell receptor beta chain was identified in a study of T cells in Graves' hyperthyroidism and ophthalmopathy. This clonotype has a count of ten or more. Germline V gives CDR1 GTSNPN, CDR2 SVGIG (reference sequence). The V end was cut by 7 bases, the J end by 6 bases, with 13 bases between. CDR3 length: 11 amino acids. The CDR3 regions of TCR beta were amplified from RNA transcripts. The HTBI primer set served for first-round RT-PCR of the TCR CDR3. MiXCR was run by TCRdb on the multiplex PCR reads, yielding one entry per CDR3 protein. There are some 770,000 distinct CDR3 sequences in the sample; 16% occur only once, and 8.4% lies in the top ten.

V gene TRBV30 combines with J gene TRBJ2-7; D not certain. The TCR comes from a man aged 18 to 35 with Graves' hyperthyroidism. Sequencing input: blood. In DNA form, the CDR3 reads TGTGCCTTAAACAACCTCCTCGAGCAGTACTTC. Its protein product is CALNNLLEQYF.